Following are 20 T cell receptor beta chains from one sample sequenced in a study of T cell responses to AZD1222 COVID-19 vaccine. TCRdb's copy holds only in-frame clones and misses some; the assay was immunoSEQ multiplex PCR. The sample contains roughly 150,000 clones, roughly nine tenths of which appear only once. The input for sequencing was peripheral blood, taken on day 0 of AZD1222 vaccination. The receptors derive from an adult in good health.

This clone was recorded only once. The chain has TRBV5-1 and TRBJ1-3; 9 nucleotides line up with TRBD1. This CDR3 is built from 16 residues. Germline CDR1 reads SGHRS; CDR2 reads YFSETQ. The V segment lost 4 bases and the J segment 3 bases; nucleotides outside the gene matches: 8. The CDR3 region is CASSTTTGGFGNTIYF. CDR3 sequence (DNA): TGCGCCAGCAGCACCACGACAGGGGGTTTTGGAAACACCATATATTTT.

The chain carries TRBV14 and TRBJ1-2; TRBD1 matches 7 bases. J lost 8 bases, V lost 1 base, and 7 bases had no gene match. Germline V gives CDR1 SGHDN, CDR2 FVKESK. The CDR3 is 14 residues long. Here the CDR3 DNA reads TGTGCCAGCAGCCAAGCCCGACAGGGTGGGGGCTACACCTTC. Amino acids: CASSQARQGGGYTF.

This sequence joins TRBV28 and TRBJ1-2; D gene unclear. Deletions cut 5 bases from V and 3 bases from J, with 16 bases between. CDR3 length: 15 residues. Germline CDR1 reads MDHEN; CDR2 reads SYDVKM. The CDR3 region has the DNA TGTGCCAGCAGTCCGACCACCCAGGCCTACTATGGCTACACCTTC. Protein sequence: CASSPTTQAYYGYTF.

This clone was seen only a few times. The chain uses TRBV6-5 and TRBJ1-4, with D perhaps TRBD1 (5 bases). This CDR3 comprises 14 residues. Germline CDR1 is MNHEY and CDR2 is SVGAGI. With 2 bases removed from V and 8 bases from J, the gap between germline ends came to 12 bases. This CDR3 is CASSYDQGWEKLFF. Here the CDR3 DNA reads TGTGCCAGCAGTTACGACCAGGGTTGGGAAAAACTGTTTTTT.

The gene calls are TRBV4-2 and TRBJ2-5, with 10 bases lining up with TRBD2. Germline-derived CDR1 and CDR2 are LGHNA and YNFKEQ. The CDR3 loop spans 18 amino acids. The trim removed 1 base at V and 2 bases at J, leaving 10 bases unmatched. Here the CDR3 reads CASSQAASGGQDQETQYF. The CDR3 DNA follows: TGTGCCAGCAGCCAAGCGGCTAGCGGGGGCCAAGATCAAGAGACCCAGTACTTC.

This chain connects TRBV5-1 to TRBJ2-3; D may be TRBD2 (6 bases). CDR1 and CDR2 (germline): SGHRS, YFSETQ. The CDR3 has 16 residues. V lost 1 base and J lost 2, with 14 bases in between. The CDR3 is CASSLIRRGHTDTQYF. The CDR3, as DNA: TGCGCCAGCAGCTTGATTCGGCGGGGCCACACAGATACGCAGTATTTT.

The chain couples TRBV5-5 to TRBJ2-1; 10 bases line up with TRBD2. J was trimmed by 9 bases and V by 2 bases; bases with no gene match: 14. Germline V gene data show CDR1 as SGHKS and CDR2 as YYEKEE (reference sequence). This CDR3 is 17 amino acids long. CDR3 protein: CASSLLAGGHIRGEQFF. CDR3 sequence (DNA): TGTGCCAGCAGCTTATTAGCGGGGGGACATATTAGAGGTGAGCAGTTCTTC. Full variable domain (remainder filled in from reference TRBV5-5 and TRBJ2-1): DAGVTQSPTHLIKTRGQQVTLRCSPISGHKSVSWYQQVLGQGPQFIFQYYEKEERGRGNFPDRFSARQFPNYSSELNVNALLLGDSALYLCASSLLAGGHIRGEQFFGPGTRLTVL.

The J gene is TRBJ2-5, the V gene TRBV5-4; TRBD2 is a possible D gene (5 bases). The V and J ends lost 6 bases and 1 base respectively, with 19 bases between them. CDR1 and CDR2 from the germline V gene are SGHNT and YYREEE (reference sequence). The CDR3 sequence is 16 residues long. This CDR3 reads CASTFGVRGLQETQYF. The CDR3 DNA reads as TGTGCCAGCACCTTCGGGGTACGCGGGCTCCAAGAGACCCAGTACTTC.

The chain combines TRBV2 with TRBJ2-2; D gene uncertain. The CDR3 consists of 11 residues. V lost 3 bases, J lost 8 bases, and 4 bases lay in between. Germline V CDR1 and CDR2: SNHLY, FYNNEI. In DNA form, the CDR3 reads TGTGCCAGCAGTGAGAGGGGGGAGCTGTTTTTT. This translates into CASSERGELFF.

This clone was detected a few times. This sample also contains other DNA sequences that code for the same CDR3. J is TRBJ2-5 and V is TRBV7-2; tentative D call: TRBD2 (6 bases). The CDR3 length is 15 residues. Deletions cut 0 bases from V and 5 bases from J, with 13 bases between. CDR1 is SGHTA and CDR2 is FQGNSA in the germline V gene. Here the CDR3 DNA reads TGTGCCAGCAGCTTAGCGGCGGGGACGGGGGAGACCCAGTACTTC. Protein product: CASSLAAGTGETQYF.

The chain employs TRBV4-1 and TRBJ2-7; D perhaps matches TRBD2 (6 bases). Germline CDR1 is MGHRA and CDR2 is YSYEKL. The CDR3 is 15 amino acids. Trimming removed 1 base from V and 3 bases from J, with 13 bases in between. CDR3 coding DNA: TGCGCCAGCAGCCAAGTCCAGGGAGGCCACTACGAGCAGTACTTC. Amino acids: CASSQVQGGHYEQYF.

This sequence joins TRBV27 and TRBJ1-1; D gene uncertain. CDR3 size: 13 residues. V was trimmed by 2 bases and J by 3 bases, leaving 7 bases between them. Per the germline V gene, CDR1 is MNHEY and CDR2 is SMNVEV (reference sequence). The CDR3 DNA sequence: TGTGCCAGCAGTTTAGGGCGGGACACTGAAGCTTTCTTT. Its protein is CASSLGRDTEAFF.

CDR3 DNA: TGTGCCAGCAGGCGGGCAGGGGGCGTTGACGAGCAGTACGTC. This translates into CASRRAGGVDEQYV. The gene calls are TRBV6-5 and TRBJ2-7, with TRBD1 matching over 8 bases. Germline CDR1 and CDR2: MNHEY and SVGAGI. Losses at the gene ends were 6 bases for V and 5 bases for J; bases not matched to a gene: 9. The CDR3 runs 14 residues.

This clone was counted only a few times. The CDR3 region has the DNA TGCAGTGCTAGTGAACATCGGGGGGGCCCGTCAGATACGCAGTATTTT. This translates into CSASEHRGGPSDTQYF. The rearrangement uses TRBV20-1 and TRBJ2-3; 8 bases match TRBD2. The CDR3 has 16 amino acids. The germline gives CDR1 DFQATT, CDR2 SNEGSKA (reference sequence). Unmatched junction bases numbered 12, after V lost 3 bases and J lost 4 bases.

The chain uses TRBV4-2 and TRBJ1-2; no definite D call. V lost 1 base and J lost 8, with 11 bases in between. The CDR3 has 13 residues. Germline V CDR1 and CDR2: LGHNA, YNFKEQ. This CDR3 is CASSQVGVGGYTF. The CDR3 DNA follows: TGTGCCAGCAGCCAAGTCGGGGTTGGGGGCTACACCTTC.

V and J are TRBV7-2 and TRBJ2-5, with 9 bases fitting TRBD2. The CDR3 is 15 residues long. Losses at the gene ends were 5 bases for V and 6 bases for J; bases not matched to a gene: 10. Per germline, CDR1 SGHTA and CDR2 FQGNSA. The DNA for the CDR3 is TGTGCCAGCAGCCCATTTGCGGGGGGGCGGCAGACCCAGTACTTC. Protein product: CASSPFAGGRQTQYF.

CDR3 residues: CASTIDRVSIEAFF. The CDR3 DNA sequence: TGTGCCAGCACCATCGACAGGGTATCAATTGAAGCTTTCTTT. V usage is TRBV2 and J usage is TRBJ1-1, with 7 bases that match TRBD1. Germline CDR1 and CDR2: SNHLY and FYNNEI. Trimming cost V 7 bases and J 7 bases; bases outside gene matches: 12. The CDR3 contains 14 residues.

The J gene is TRBJ2-7, the V gene TRBV7-2; TRBD1 matches at 9 bases. The germline gives CDR1 SGHTA, CDR2 FQGNSA. Trimming removed 4 bases from V and 6 bases from J; junction bases left unmatched: 7. CDR3 size: 14 residues. The CDR3 reads CASSWGGQGGEQYV. The CDR3 DNA sequence: TGTGCCAGCAGCTGGGGGGGACAGGGAGGCGAGCAGTACGTC.

The chain combines TRBV5-5 with TRBJ2-7, with 7 nucleotides matching TRBD1. After removal of 7 bases from V and 3 bases from J, the junction contained 7 bases not matched to a gene. There are 13 residues in the CDR3. The V gene's germline CDR1 is SGHKS and CDR2 YYEKEE (reference sequence). CDR3 region: CASGRQGGYEQYV. CDR3 bases: TGTGCCAGCGGACGACAGGGCGGCTACGAGCAGTACGTC.

J is TRBJ2-4 and V is TRBV11-2, with 8 nucleotides matching TRBD2. With V trimmed by 2 bases and J by 0 bases, 9 bases remained unmatched. There are 18 residues in the CDR3. CDR1 is SGHAT, CDR2 FQNNGV, per germline. CDR3 residues: CASSLNLAGELAKNIQYF. The CDR3, as DNA: TGTGCCAGCAGCTTAAATCTAGCGGGTGAGCTAGCCAAAAACATTCAGTACTTC.